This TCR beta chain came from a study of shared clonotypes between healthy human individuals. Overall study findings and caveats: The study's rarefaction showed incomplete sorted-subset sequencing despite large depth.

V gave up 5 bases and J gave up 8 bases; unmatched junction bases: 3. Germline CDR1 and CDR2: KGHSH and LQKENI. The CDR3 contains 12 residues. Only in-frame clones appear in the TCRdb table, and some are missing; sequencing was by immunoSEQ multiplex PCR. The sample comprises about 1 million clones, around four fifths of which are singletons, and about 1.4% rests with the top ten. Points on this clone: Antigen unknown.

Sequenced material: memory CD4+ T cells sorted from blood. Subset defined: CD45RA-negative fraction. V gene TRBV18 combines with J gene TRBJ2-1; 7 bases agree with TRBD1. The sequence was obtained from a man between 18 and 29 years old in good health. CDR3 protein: CASSGQVDEQFF. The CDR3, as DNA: TGTGCCAGCTCAGGACAGGTCGATGAGCAGTTCTTC.